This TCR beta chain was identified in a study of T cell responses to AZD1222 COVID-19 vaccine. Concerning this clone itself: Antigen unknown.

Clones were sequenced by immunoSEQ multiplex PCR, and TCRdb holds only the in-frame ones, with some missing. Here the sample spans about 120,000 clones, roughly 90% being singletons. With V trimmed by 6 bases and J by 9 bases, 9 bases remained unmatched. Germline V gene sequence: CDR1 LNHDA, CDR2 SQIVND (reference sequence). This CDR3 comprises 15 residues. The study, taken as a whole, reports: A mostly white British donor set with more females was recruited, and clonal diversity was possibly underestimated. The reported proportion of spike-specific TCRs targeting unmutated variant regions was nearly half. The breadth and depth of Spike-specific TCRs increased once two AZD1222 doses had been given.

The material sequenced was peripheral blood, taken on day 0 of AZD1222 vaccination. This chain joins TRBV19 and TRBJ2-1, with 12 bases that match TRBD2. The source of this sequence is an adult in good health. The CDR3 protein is CASRQGLAGLSEQFF. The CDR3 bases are TGTGCCAGTAGACAAGGACTAGCGGGGTTAAGTGAGCAGTTCTTC.